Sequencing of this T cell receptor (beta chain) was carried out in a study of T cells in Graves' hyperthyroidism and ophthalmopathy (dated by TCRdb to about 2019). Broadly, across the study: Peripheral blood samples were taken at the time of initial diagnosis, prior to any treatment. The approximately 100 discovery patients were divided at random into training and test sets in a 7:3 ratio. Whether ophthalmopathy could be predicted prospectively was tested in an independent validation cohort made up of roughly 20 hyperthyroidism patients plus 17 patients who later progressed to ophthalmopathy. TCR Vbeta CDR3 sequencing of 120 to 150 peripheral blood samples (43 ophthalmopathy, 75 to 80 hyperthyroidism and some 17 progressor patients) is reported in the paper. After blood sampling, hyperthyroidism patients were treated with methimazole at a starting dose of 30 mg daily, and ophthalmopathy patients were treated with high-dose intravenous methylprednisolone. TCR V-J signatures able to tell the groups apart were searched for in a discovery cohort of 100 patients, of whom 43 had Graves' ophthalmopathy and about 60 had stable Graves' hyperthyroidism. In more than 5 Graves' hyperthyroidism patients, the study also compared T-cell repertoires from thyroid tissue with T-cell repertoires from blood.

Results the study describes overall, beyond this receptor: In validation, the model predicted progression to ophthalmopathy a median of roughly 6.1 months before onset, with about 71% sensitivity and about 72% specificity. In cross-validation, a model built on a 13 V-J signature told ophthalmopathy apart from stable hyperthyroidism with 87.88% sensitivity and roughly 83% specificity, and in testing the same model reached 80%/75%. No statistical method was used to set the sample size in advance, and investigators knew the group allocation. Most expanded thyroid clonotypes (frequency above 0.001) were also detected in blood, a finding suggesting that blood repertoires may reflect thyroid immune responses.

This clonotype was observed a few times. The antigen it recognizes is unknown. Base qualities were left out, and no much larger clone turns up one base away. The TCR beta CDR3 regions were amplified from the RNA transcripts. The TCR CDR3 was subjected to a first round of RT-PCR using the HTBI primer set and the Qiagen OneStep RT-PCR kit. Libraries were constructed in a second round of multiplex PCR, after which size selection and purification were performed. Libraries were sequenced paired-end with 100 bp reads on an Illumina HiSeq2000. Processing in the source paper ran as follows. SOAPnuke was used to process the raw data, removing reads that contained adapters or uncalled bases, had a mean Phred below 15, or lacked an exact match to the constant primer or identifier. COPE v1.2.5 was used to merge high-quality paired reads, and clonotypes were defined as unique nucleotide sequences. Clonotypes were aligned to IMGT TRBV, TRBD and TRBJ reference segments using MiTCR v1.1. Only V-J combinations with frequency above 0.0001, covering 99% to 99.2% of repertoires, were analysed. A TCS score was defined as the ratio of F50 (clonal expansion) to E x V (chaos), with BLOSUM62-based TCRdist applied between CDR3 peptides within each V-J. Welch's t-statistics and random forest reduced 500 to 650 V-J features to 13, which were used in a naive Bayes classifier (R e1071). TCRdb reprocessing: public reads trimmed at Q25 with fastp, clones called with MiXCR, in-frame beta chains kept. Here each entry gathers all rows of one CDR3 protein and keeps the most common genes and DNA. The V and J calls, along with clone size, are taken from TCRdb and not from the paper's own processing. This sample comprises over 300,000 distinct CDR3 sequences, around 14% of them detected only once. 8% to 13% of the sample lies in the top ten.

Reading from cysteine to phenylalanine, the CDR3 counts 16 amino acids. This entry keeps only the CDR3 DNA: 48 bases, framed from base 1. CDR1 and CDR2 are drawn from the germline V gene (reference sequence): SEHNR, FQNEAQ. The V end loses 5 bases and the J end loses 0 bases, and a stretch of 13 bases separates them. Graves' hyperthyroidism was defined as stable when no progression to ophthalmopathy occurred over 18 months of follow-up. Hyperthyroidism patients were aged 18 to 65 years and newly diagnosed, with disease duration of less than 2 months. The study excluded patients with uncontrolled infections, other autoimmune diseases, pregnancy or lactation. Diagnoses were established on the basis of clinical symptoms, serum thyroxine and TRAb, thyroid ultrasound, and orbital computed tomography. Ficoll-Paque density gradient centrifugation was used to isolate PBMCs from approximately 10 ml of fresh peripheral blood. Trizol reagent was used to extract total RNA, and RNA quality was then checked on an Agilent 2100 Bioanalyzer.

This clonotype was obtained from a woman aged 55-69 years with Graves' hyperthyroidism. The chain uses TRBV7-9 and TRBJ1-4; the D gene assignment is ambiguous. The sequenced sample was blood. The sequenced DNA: TGTGCCAGCAGCCTATCAGGCGGGTCAACTAATGAAAAACTGTTTTTT. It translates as CASSLSGGSTNEKLFF.